This T cell receptor beta chain originates from a study of CD8 T cells in Susac syndrome. CDR1 and CDR2 from the germline V gene are SGHDT and YYEEEE. There are 15 residues in the CDR3. Trimming took off 5 bases at V and 3 bases at J, with 16 bases between the two ends. Random hexamers served to reverse transcribe roughly 0.5 to 1 ug RNA. immunoSEQ multiplex PCR amplified TCR beta CDR3 across 54 Vbeta, 13 Jbeta. TCRdb called the immunoSEQ multiplex PCR reads again in MiXCR, with one record for every CDR3 protein. The table lists around 130,000 distinct CDR3 sequences, around 91% of them singletons. V and J are TRBV5-6 and TRBJ2-3; no clear D. Material for sequencing was CD8+ T cells from PBMCs. The source is a human donor with multiple sclerosis. CDR3 DNA: TGTGCCAGCAGGCCGGTGGGGTCCTTAACAGATACGCAGTATTTT. Translated, it gives CASRPVGSLTDTQYF.